This T cell receptor beta chain was sequenced for a study of T cell repertoires in cytomegalovirus infection. Study-level background: An indication of both CMV infection and matching HLA type came from public TCR beta signatures. Notes on the study in general: Cumulative public TCR beta family frequency identified carriers of CMV plus the relevant HLA. HLA-C-restricted, CMV-specific TCR beta clonotypes were dominant ex vivo.

At least ten counts were recorded for this clonotype. What it binds is unknown. The CDR3 is 16 amino acids. Germline V lookup: CDR1 SGHDT, CDR2 YYEEEE. V was pared by 0 bases and J by 6 bases, with 6 bases of the junction left unmatched. MiXCR, applied by TCRdb to the reads, yields one record per CDR3 protein. Here the sample spans about 460,000 distinct CDR3 sequences, approximately 10% being singletons. Sequencing used PBMCs. This sequence was found in a human donor in good health (CMV status not recorded). Some clones in this sample may be carry-over from other donors' samples. The gene calls are TRBV5-6 and TRBJ2-1; TRBD1 agrees at 10 bases. The CDR3 here is CASSLGGQGRINEQFF. CDR3 nucleotides: TGTGCCAGCAGCTTGGGGGGACAGGGGAGGATCAATGAGCAGTTCTTC. Full variable domain (rest looked up from reference TRBV5-6 and TRBJ2-1): DAGVTQSPTHLIKTRGQQVTLRCSPKSGHDTVSWYQQALGQGPQFIFQYYEEEERQRGNFPDRFSGHQFPNYSSELNVNALLLGDSALYLCASSLGGQGRINEQFFGPGTRLTVL.